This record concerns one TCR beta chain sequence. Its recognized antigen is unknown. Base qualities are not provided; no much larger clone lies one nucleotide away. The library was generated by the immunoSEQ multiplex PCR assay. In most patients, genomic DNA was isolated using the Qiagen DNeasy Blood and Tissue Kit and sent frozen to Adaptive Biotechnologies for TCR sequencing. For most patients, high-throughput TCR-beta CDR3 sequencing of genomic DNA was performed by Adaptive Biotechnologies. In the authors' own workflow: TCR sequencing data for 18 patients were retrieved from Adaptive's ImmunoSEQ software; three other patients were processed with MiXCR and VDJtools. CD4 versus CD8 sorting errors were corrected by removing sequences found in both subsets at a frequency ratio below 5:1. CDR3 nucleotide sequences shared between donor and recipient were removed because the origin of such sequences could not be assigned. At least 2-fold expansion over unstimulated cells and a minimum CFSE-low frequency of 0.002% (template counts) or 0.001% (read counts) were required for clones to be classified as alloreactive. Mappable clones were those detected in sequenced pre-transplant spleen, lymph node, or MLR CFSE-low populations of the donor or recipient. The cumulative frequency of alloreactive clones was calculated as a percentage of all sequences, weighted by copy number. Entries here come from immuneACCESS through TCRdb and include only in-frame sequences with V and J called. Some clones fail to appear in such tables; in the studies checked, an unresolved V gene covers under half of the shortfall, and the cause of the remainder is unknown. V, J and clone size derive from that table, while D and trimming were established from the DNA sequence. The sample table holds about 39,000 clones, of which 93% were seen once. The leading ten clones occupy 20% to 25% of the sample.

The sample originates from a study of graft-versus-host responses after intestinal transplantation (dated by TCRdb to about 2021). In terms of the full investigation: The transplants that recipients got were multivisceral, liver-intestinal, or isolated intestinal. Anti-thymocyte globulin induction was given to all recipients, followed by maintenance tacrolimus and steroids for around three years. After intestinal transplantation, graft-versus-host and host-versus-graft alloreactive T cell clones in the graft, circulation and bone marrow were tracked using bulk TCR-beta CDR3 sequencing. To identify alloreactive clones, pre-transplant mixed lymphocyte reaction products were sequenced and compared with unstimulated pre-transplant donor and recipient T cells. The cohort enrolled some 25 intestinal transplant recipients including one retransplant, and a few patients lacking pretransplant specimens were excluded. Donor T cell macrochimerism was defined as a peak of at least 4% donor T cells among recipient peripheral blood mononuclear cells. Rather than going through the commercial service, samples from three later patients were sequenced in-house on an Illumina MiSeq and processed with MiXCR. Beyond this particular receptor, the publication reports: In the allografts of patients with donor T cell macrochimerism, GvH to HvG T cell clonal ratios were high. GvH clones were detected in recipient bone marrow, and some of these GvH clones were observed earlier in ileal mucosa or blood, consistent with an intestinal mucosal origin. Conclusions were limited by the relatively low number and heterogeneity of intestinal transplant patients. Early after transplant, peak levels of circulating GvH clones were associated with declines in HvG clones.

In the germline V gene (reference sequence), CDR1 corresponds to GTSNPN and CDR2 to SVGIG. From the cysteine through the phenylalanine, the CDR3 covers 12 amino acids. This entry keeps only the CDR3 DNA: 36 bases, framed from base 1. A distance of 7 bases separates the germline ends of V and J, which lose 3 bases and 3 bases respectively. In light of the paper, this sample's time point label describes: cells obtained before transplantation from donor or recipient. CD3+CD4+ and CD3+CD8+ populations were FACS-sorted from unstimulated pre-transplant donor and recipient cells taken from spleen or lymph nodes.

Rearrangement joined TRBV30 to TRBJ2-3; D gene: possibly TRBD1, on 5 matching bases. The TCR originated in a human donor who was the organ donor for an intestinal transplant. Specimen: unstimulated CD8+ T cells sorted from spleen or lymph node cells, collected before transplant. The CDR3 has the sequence CAWRQATDTQYF. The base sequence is TGTGCCTGGAGACAGGCGACAGATACGCAGTATTTT.